Sequencing of this T cell receptor beta chain was carried out in a study of T cell responses to AZD1222 COVID-19 vaccine. Sequenced by immunoSEQ multiplex PCR; TCRdb stores in-frame clones only, minus some. Of 120,000 to 150,000 clones in the sample, roughly 90% are singletons; the top ten hold around 2.8%. Germline assignment: CDR1 SGHTA and CDR2 FQGTGA. Trimming left V 1 base short and J 3 bases short, with 9 bases between. The CDR3 extends over 14 amino acids. The chain has TRBV7-3 and TRBJ2-5; D not resolved. This receptor was identified in an adult in good health. The sequenced sample was peripheral blood, obtained on day 0 of AZD1222 vaccination. The CDR3 protein is CASSLMGGEETQYF. The DNA for the CDR3 is TGTGCCAGCAGCTTAATGGGTGGGGAAGAGACCCAGTACTTC.